The 10 T cell receptor beta chains presented below share a single source sample, sequenced in a study of graft-versus-host responses after intestinal transplantation. No antigen is known for these receptors. Generated by immunoSEQ multiplex PCR, the TCRdb table keeps only in-frame clones and is missing some. The sample lists some 140,000 clones, about 92% seen once, with over 0.15% in the top ten. The sample here was unstimulated CD4+ T cells sorted from spleen or lymph node cells, taken before intestinal transplant. These receptors were taken from a human donor who received an intestinal transplant.

The rearrangement joins TRBV19 to TRBJ1-2; D is unresolved. V was cut by 3 bases and J by 1 base, with 3 bases left in between. The germline gives CDR1 LNHDA, CDR2 SQIVND (reference sequence). The CDR3 is 12 amino acids. CDR3: CASSMRNYGYTF. CDR3 coding DNA: TGTGCCAGTAGTATGCGTAACTATGGCTACACCTTC.

The V call is TRBV5-1, the J call TRBJ2-3, with no clear D. The V and J ends lost 0 bases and 0 bases respectively, with 5 bases between them. CDR3 length: 14 amino acids. Germline V gene sequence: CDR1 SGHRS, CDR2 YFSETQ. This CDR3 reads CASSLGKSTDTQYF. In DNA, the CDR3 is TGCGCCAGCAGCTTGGGCAAGAGCACAGATACGCAGTATTTT.

The V gene is TRBV7-2, the J gene TRBJ1-2, with D tentatively TRBD1 (5 bases). Germline CDR1 SGHTA, CDR2 FQGNSA. V gave up 5 bases and J gave up 4 bases, with 14 bases separating them. This CDR3 is 14 amino acids long. As DNA, the CDR3 is TGTGCCAGCAGCCGAAATCAGGGCGGCTATGGCTACACCTTC. This sequence encodes CASSRNQGGYGYTF.

V gene TRBV6-1 combines with J gene TRBJ2-3; 12 nucleotides agree with TRBD2. CDR1 and CDR2 (germline): MNHNS, SASEGT. V gave up 7 bases and J gave up 2 bases; unmatched junction bases: 4. The CDR3 runs 15 residues. The CDR3, as DNA: TGTGCCAGCATCCGACTAGCGGGGGTCACAGATACGCAGTATTTT. It codes for CASIRLAGVTDTQYF.

This chain links TRBV2 with TRBJ2-3; D remains unclear. Germline CDR1 and CDR2: SNHLY and FYNNEI. This CDR3 contains 13 residues. Trimming stripped 1 base from V and 2 bases from J, with 4 bases between. The CDR3 is CASSEGVTDTQYF. Here the CDR3 DNA reads TGTGCCAGCAGTGAAGGAGTCACAGATACGCAGTATTTT.

This chain connects TRBV5-6 to TRBJ2-3; D not certain. V gave up 4 bases and J gave up 6 bases, with 9 bases separating them. The CDR3 has 12 residues. Germline CDR1 and CDR2: SGHDT and YYEEEE. CDR3 bases: TGTGCCAGCAGCCTGCCGGAGGATACGCAGTATTTT. Protein sequence: CASSLPEDTQYF.

The chain couples TRBV11-3 to TRBJ2-6; D remains unclear. Germline-derived CDR1 and CDR2 are SGHNT and YENEEA. Trimming shortened V by 2 bases and J by 0 bases, and 2 bases separated the two germline ends. CDR3 length equals 14 residues. DNA for the CDR3: TGTGCCAGCAGCTTACGCTCTGGGGCCAACGTCCTGACTTTC. This codes for CASSLRSGANVLTF. The whole variable domain, remainder taken from reference TRBV11-3 and TRBJ2-6, is EAGVVQSPRYKIIEKKQPVAFWCNPISGHNTLYWYLQNLGQGPELLIRYENEEAVDDSQLPKDRFSAERLKGVDSTLKIQPAELGDSAVYLCASSLRSGANVLTFGAGSRLTVL.

The chain is built from TRBV6-5 and TRBJ2-7; D ambiguous. Trimming removed 6 bases from V and 7 bases from J, with 10 bases in between. CDR3 size: 11 residues. Germline CDR1 MNHEY, CDR2 SVGAGI. This CDR3 reads CASSLHSEQYF. The CDR3 DNA sequence: TGTGCCAGCAGCCTACATTCTGAGCAGTACTTC.

The chain links TRBV7-2 to TRBJ2-7, with D possibly matching TRBD2 (7 bases). The V and J ends lost 4 bases and 2 bases respectively, with 27 bases between them. The length of the CDR3 is 19 residues. CDR1 and CDR2 from the germline V gene are SGHTA and FQGNSA. The chain's CDR3 is CASSWEGSVAGALTYEQYF. The CDR3 DNA reads TGTGCCAGCAGCTGGGAGGGGAGTGTGGCGGGGGCCCTCACCTACGAGCAGTACTTC.

The table lists this clone with a count of one. The CDR3 nucleotides read TGTGCCAGCAGTGACCGCGGCTCCTACAATGAGCAGTTCTTC. Amino acid sequence: CASSDRGSYNEQFF. The chain couples TRBV25-1 to TRBJ2-1; D gene unclear. There are 14 residues in the CDR3. V lost 3 bases to trimming and J lost 0 bases, with 6 bases between them. Germline CDR1 and CDR2: MGHDK and SYGVNS.